The present TCR beta chain was sequenced within a study of blood T cell repertoires in COVID-19. Background on the study: Acute and convalescent COVID-19 samples came from the United States, Italy and Spain. T cells, B-cell-depleted T cells, or PBMCs provided the cDNA or gDNA that served as material.

Germline V CDR1 and CDR2: GTSNPN, SVGIG (reference sequence). This CDR3 spans 13 amino acids. Trimming left V 0 bases short and J 7 bases short, with 9 bases between. Per the authors' pipeline: Cell counts per sample came from amplifying reference gene primers. Repertoires were generated with immunoSEQ multiplex PCR, while TCRdb's copy carries only in-frame clones and drops some. V and J calls and clone size come straight from that table; D and trimming were deduced from the DNA. The repertoire includes roughly 59,000 clones, over 80% of them detected once, and around 3.8% sits in the top ten. The V and J genes are TRBV30 and TRBJ1-4; unclear D gene. The source is a woman aged 80 or over with acute or convalescent COVID-19. The material sequenced was peripheral blood. In DNA, the CDR3 is TGTGCCTGGAGTGTACGAGGTCTTGAAAAACTGTTTTTT. It specifies CAWSVRGLEKLFF.